Below, 30 T cell receptor beta chains from the same sample are listed, as sequenced in a study of shared clonotypes between healthy human individuals. The repertoire was sequenced with immunoSEQ multiplex PCR; TCRdb's copy has only in-frame clones and lacks some. The sample contains about 1.1 million clones, around three quarters of which appear only once. The sequencing input was memory CD4+ T cells from PBMCs. Subset of the sample: CD45RA-negative fraction. These receptor sequences come from a man between 18 and 35 years old in good health. Some clones in this sample may be carry-over from other donors' samples.

This chain joins TRBV15 and TRBJ2-1; 10 bases map to TRBD2. With 5 bases clipped from V and 7 bases from J, the junction kept 11 bases outside the gene matches. Germline-derived CDR1 and CDR2 are LNHNV and YYDKDF (reference sequence). The CDR3 spans 16 residues. The CDR3 here is CATSGVGAGGPNEQFF. Written as DNA, the CDR3 is TGTGCCACCAGCGGCGTAGGAGCGGGAGGGCCAAATGAGCAGTTCTTC.

This clone has a count of ten or more. The identical CDR3 is also encoded by other nucleotide sequences in the sample. The chain uses TRBV4-1 and TRBJ1-2; 8 bases line up with TRBD1. V lost 1 base to trimming and J lost 4 bases; unmatched junction nucleotides: 2. CDR1 is MGHRA, CDR2 YSYEKL, per germline. The length of the CDR3 is 14 residues. The CDR3 sequence is CASSQGTGFYGYTF. The CDR3 coding sequence is TGCGCCAGCAGCCAAGGGACAGGGTTCTATGGCTACACCTTC.

The chain couples TRBV19 to TRBJ1-5; no definite D call. Germline CDR1 reads LNHDA; CDR2 reads SQIVND (reference sequence). The CDR3 is 17 amino acids. V was clipped by 1 base and J by 0 bases, with 13 bases between them. The CDR3 spells CASSIVETAYSNQPQHF. The CDR3 coding sequence is TGTGCCAGTAGTATAGTAGAAACGGCGTATAGCAATCAGCCCCAGCATTTT.

The V gene is TRBV29-1, the J gene TRBJ2-3, with 7 bases fitting TRBD2. CDR1 is SQVTM and CDR2 is ANQGSEA in the germline V gene. V lost 7 bases and J lost 3; bases outside the gene matches: 13. This CDR3 is built from 15 residues. CDR3 region: CSATAPIGGTDTQYF. CDR3 coding DNA: TGCAGCGCCACCGCCCCCATCGGGGGGACAGATACGCAGTATTTT.

The chain links TRBV5-6 to TRBJ2-2; D is unresolved. The V end lost 2 bases, the J end lost 6 bases, and 5 bases lay between the germline ends. Germline V gene sequence: CDR1 SGHDT, CDR2 YYEEEE. The CDR3 runs to 12 residues. The CDR3 nucleotides read TGTGCCAGCAGCTTACTACCCGGGGAGCTGTTTTTT. It translates to CASSLLPGELFF.

This clone was seen a single time. The chain is built from TRBV28 and TRBJ1-3; no clear D gene. The CDR3 has 13 residues. Trimming left V 6 bases short and J 6 bases short, with 12 bases between. Germline CDR1 and CDR2: MDHEN and SYDVKM. The DNA for the CDR3 is TGTGCCAGCAGCTCTTCGGGTCAAAACACCATATATTTT. It is translated as CASSSSGQNTIYF.

This chain links TRBV6-6 with TRBJ2-1, with a possible D match to TRBD2 (6 bases). The V end lost 6 bases, the J end lost 0 bases, and 15 bases lay between the germline ends. This CDR3 is 16 amino acids long. CDR1 and CDR2 (germline): MNHNY, SVGAGI (reference sequence). The CDR3 DNA reads TGTGCCAGCAGACTAGCCGGGACTCGCTCCTACAATGAGCAGTTCTTC. Its protein product is CASRLAGTRSYNEQFF.

For this clone: The junction and the germline gene differ at one end; a read error may be behind it. V usage is TRBV11-2 and J usage is TRBJ2-1; TRBD1 aligns across 8 bases. Germline CDR1 SGHAT, CDR2 FQNNGV. This CDR3 region has 12 residues. The CDR3 nucleotides are TGTGCCAGCAGCTTAGTATCACAGGGGGTGGTCTTC. Amino acids: CASSLVSQGVVF.

The DNA for the CDR3 is TGTGCCAGTAGTTCGAGGGGCCCGGGGAACAACTATGGCTACACCTTC. It translates to CASSSRGPGNNYGYTF. This chain connects TRBV19 to TRBJ1-2, with a weak D call TRBD1 (5 bases). The ends were cut back, 5 bases at V and 2 bases at J, with 18 bases in the middle. The CDR3 sequence is 16 residues long. Germline CDR1 and CDR2: LNHDA and SQIVND (reference sequence).

Comments on this clone: The sample has other DNA sequences that encode this CDR3 too. This chain uses TRBV9 with TRBJ2-5, with 8 bases that match TRBD1. The V gene's germline CDR1 is SGDLS and CDR2 YYNGEE. This CDR3 is 14 amino acids long. Losses at the gene ends were 4 bases for V and 1 base for J; bases not matched to a gene: 3. CDR3 loop: CASSPGTGQETQYF. The DNA for the CDR3 is TGTGCCAGCAGCCCGGGGACAGGCCAAGAGACCCAGTACTTC. Full variable domain (rest looked up from reference TRBV9 and TRBJ2-5): DSGVTQTPKHLITATGQRVTLRCSPRSGDLSVYWYQQSLDQGLQFLIQYYNGEERAKGNILERFSAQQFPDLHSELNLSSLELGDSALYFCASSPGTGQETQYFGPGTRLLVL.

The chain employs TRBV27 and TRBJ2-7; 7 bases line up with TRBD1. After removal of 2 bases from V and 5 bases from J, the junction contained 3 bases not matched to a gene. The CDR3 consists of 13 residues. Germline V gene lookup returns CDR1 MNHEY and CDR2 SMNVEV (reference sequence). The CDR3 loop is CASSLHRGDEQYF. In DNA form, the CDR3 reads TGTGCCAGCAGTTTACACAGGGGAGACGAGCAGTACTTC.

As regards this clone: Other nucleotide sequences from this sample produce the same CDR3. The chain combines TRBV2 with TRBJ2-7; D is uncertain. Germline values: CDR1 SNHLY, CDR2 FYNNEI. V lost 8 bases and J 4 bases, leaving 12 bases between the germline ends. The CDR3 is 12 residues long. The CDR3 loop reads CASRGLGYEQYF. Written as DNA, the CDR3 is TGTGCCAGCCGAGGTTTGGGGTACGAGCAGTACTTC.

The chain has TRBV11-2 and TRBJ2-1; D unresolved. Trimming stripped 4 bases from V and 3 bases from J, with 13 bases between. This CDR3 spans 15 amino acids. Germline V gene data show CDR1 as SGHAT and CDR2 as FQNNGV. The CDR3 DNA sequence: TGTGCCAGCAGCTCCCCGGTGCGGAGCTACAATGAGCAGTTCTTC. Amino acid sequence: CASSSPVRSYNEQFF.

The J gene is TRBJ2-1, the V gene TRBV7-2; tentative D call: TRBD2 (6 bases). The CDR3 spans 16 residues. The germline gives CDR1 SGHTA, CDR2 FQGNSA. The ends were cut back, 4 bases at V and 8 bases at J, with 21 bases in the middle. The CDR3 here is CASSSQGLAGPDEQFF. CDR3 in DNA: TGTGCCAGCAGCTCCCAAGGTTTGGCGGGACCGGATGAGCAGTTCTTC. Complete variable domain (other parts from reference TRBV7-2 and TRBJ2-1): GAGVSQSPSNKVTEKGKDVELRCDPISGHTALYWYRQSLGQGLEFLIYFQGNSAPDKSGLPSDRFSAERTGGSVSTLTIQRTQQEDSAVYLCASSSQGLAGPDEQFFGPGTRLTVL.

This chain joins TRBV5-1 and TRBJ2-7; TRBD1 matches at 9 bases. Germline CDR1 reads SGHRS; CDR2 reads YFSETQ. With V trimmed by 4 bases and J by 7 bases, 3 bases remained unmatched. The length of the CDR3 is 12 residues. The chain's CDR3 is CASSVDRGEQYF. The CDR3 bases are TGCGCCAGCAGCGTGGACAGGGGTGAGCAGTACTTC.

Of note for this clone: Sequence at one end of the junction differs from germline and may be a read error. The rearrangement joins TRBV15 to TRBJ2-7; D may be TRBD1 (6 bases). Germline V gene lookup returns CDR1 LNHNV and CDR2 YYDKDF (reference sequence). This CDR3 is built from 12 residues. In DNA, the CDR3 is TGTGCCACCAGCAGAGATTCGGGACAAGTGAACTTC. This encodes CATSRDSGQVNF.

The chain joins TRBV5-1 to TRBJ1-2, with TRBD1 as a possible D gene (5 bases). CDR3 length equals 13 residues. Trimming took off 0 bases at V and 4 bases at J, with 7 bases between the two ends. Germline lookup yields CDR1 SGHRS and CDR2 YFSETQ. The CDR3 DNA follows: TGCGCCAGCAGCTTGGAAGGGGTCTATGGCTACACCTTC. Translating it yields CASSLEGVYGYTF.

V is TRBV5-4 and J is TRBJ2-5; D may be TRBD1 (6 bases). Germline loops: CDR1 SGHNT, CDR2 YYREEE (reference sequence). The V gene lost 5 bases and the J gene lost 8 bases, with 16 bases spanning the gap. The CDR3 spans 13 residues. In DNA, the CDR3 is TGTGCCAGCAGAACCGGGACAAAGAAAACCCAGTACTTC. It codes for CASRTGTKKTQYF.

This chain links TRBV19 with TRBJ2-6; the D gene is possibly TRBD1 (5 bases). Trimming took 3 bases from V and 2 from J, leaving 8 bases between them. This CDR3 region has 15 residues. CDR1 LNHDA and CDR2 SQIVND come from the germline V gene (reference sequence). The CDR3 DNA is TGTGCCAGTAGTATGATGGGGCCTGGGGCCAACGTCCTGACTTTC. This translates into CASSMMGPGANVLTF.

Ten or more counts support this clone. The V gene is TRBV30, the J gene TRBJ1-1; D might be TRBD1 (5 bases). Germline V gene sequence: CDR1 GTSNPN, CDR2 SVGIG (reference sequence). Trimming shortened V by 1 base and J by 2 bases, and 17 bases separated the two germline ends. The CDR3 totals 16 residues. CDR3 nucleotides: TGTGCCTGGAGTGCGTTCCCTCGGGGACCCAACACTGAAGCTTTCTTT. Its protein is CAWSAFPRGPNTEAFF.

This chain uses TRBV7-9 with TRBJ2-1; 15 nucleotides align to TRBD2. J gave up 1 base and V 4 bases, and 2 bases lay outside the gene matches. The germline gives CDR1 SEHNR, CDR2 FQNEAQ (reference sequence). The CDR3 has 17 amino acids. The CDR3: CASSSGLAGGSYNEQFF. The CDR3 DNA sequence: TGTGCCAGCAGCTCCGGACTAGCGGGGGGGTCCTACAATGAGCAGTTCTTC.

The chain links TRBV6-4 to TRBJ2-2, with 8 nucleotides matching TRBD1. CDR1 and CDR2 from the germline V gene are MRHNA and SNTAGT. The CDR3 has 16 amino acids. J lost 5 bases, V lost 7 bases, and 12 bases had no gene match. The CDR3 loop is CASKESGTGKTGELFF. The DNA for the CDR3 is TGTGCCAGCAAAGAATCCGGGACAGGAAAGACCGGGGAGCTGTTTTTT.

This clone was seen at least ten times. The chain is built from TRBV25-1 and TRBJ2-4, with a possible D match to TRBD2 (6 bases). CDR3 size: 15 residues. With 1 base removed from V and 11 bases from J, the gap between germline ends came to 18 bases. CDR1 MGHDK and CDR2 SYGVNS come from the germline V gene. The CDR3 loop is CASSESGGAESLQYF. CDR3 nucleotide sequence: TGTGCCAGCAGTGAATCCGGAGGGGCCGAAAGCCTTCAGTACTTC. Based on the CDR3 plus reference TRBV25-1 and TRBJ2-4, the full variable domain is EADIYQTPRYLVIGTGKKITLECSQTMGHDKMYWYQQDPGMELHLIHYSYGVNSTEKGDLSSESTVSRIRTEHFPLTLESARPSHTSQYLCASSESGGAESLQYFGAGTRLSVL.

The CDR3 spells CASSSRLAASTDTQYF. CDR3 DNA sequence: TGTGCCAGCAGCAGTCGACTAGCAGCTAGCACAGATACGCAGTATTTT. V is TRBV9 and J is TRBJ2-3, with TRBD2 identical over 7 bases. Germline V lookup: CDR1 SGDLS, CDR2 YYNGEE. V shed 4 bases and J 0 bases; nucleotides not matched to a gene: 8. CDR3 length: 16 residues.

This clone was seen more than once but under ten times. This chain links TRBV29-1 with TRBJ2-5; a weak D match, TRBD2 (5 bases). This CDR3 is 11 amino acids long. The germline V gene encodes CDR1 SQVTM and CDR2 ANQGSEA. V lost 3 bases, J lost 10 bases, and 12 bases lay in between. DNA of the CDR3: TGCAGCGTTGAGAGGTCCCGGGGCCAGTACTTC. Translation gives CSVERSRGQYF.

This clone was detected only a few times. The chain employs TRBV6-1 and TRBJ1-1; D ambiguous. Looked up from germline, CDR1 is MNHNS and CDR2 is SASEGT. Trimming left V 7 bases short and J 0 bases short, with 12 bases between. This CDR3 spans 14 amino acids. The CDR3: CASTNAMMNTEAFF. The CDR3 DNA is TGTGCCAGCACTAACGCTATGATGAACACTGAAGCTTTCTTT.

CDR3 bases: TGTGCCAGCAGCGGCCTACAGGGTTACTACGAGCAGTACTTC. Amino acids: CASSGLQGYYEQYF. The rearrangement joins TRBV2 to TRBJ2-7; perhaps TRBD1 as D (6 bases). Germline CDR1 reads SNHLY; CDR2 reads FYNNEI. CDR3 length: 14 amino acids. The V end was cut by 6 bases, the J end by 3 bases, with 15 bases between. The full variable domain, its missing parts supplied by reference TRBV2 and TRBJ2-7, is EPEVTQTPSHQVTQMGQEVILRCVPISNHLYFYWYRQILGQKVEFLVSFYNNEISEKSEIFDDQFSVERPDGSNFTLKIRSTKLEDSAMYFCASSGLQGYYEQYFGPGTRLTVT.

The chain uses TRBV20-1 and TRBJ2-7; D gene ambiguous. CDR3 size: 10 residues. V was trimmed by 6 bases and J by 3 bases, leaving 6 bases between them. The germline gives CDR1 DFQATT, CDR2 SNEGSKA (reference sequence). Here the CDR3 reads CSAVSYEQYF. CDR3 nucleotide sequence: TGCAGTGCCGTCAGCTACGAGCAGTACTTC.

V gene TRBV13 combines with J gene TRBJ1-3; 7 bases fit TRBD1. Germline V CDR1 and CDR2: PRHDT, FYEKMQ (reference sequence). V was clipped by 5 bases and J by 2 bases; unmatched bases: 3. The CDR3 loop spans 14 amino acids. The CDR3 nucleotides read TGTGCCAGCAGCCGGACAGGTACTGGAAACACCATATATTTT. This codes for CASSRTGTGNTIYF.

This clone has just a few counts. For the CDR3, the DNA is TGCAGCGTTGAAGACGGGACTTATGAAGCTTTCTTT. Translated, it gives CSVEDGTYEAFF. The rearrangement uses TRBV29-1 and TRBJ1-1; D may be TRBD1 (5 bases). V dropped 0 bases and J dropped 7 bases, with 9 bases sitting between them. The CDR3 loop spans 12 amino acids. Per germline, CDR1 SQVTM and CDR2 ANQGSEA.